This is a list of T cell receptor beta chains from one sample in a study of response to subunit inactivated influenza vaccine. One entry per CDR3 protein, called by TCRdb with MiXCR from the RT-PCR reads. The sample lists over 300,000 distinct CDR3 sequences, just over 20% occurring once. Source: PBMCs from blood, taken about 19 months after vaccination. The receptors originated from a man between 45 and 75 years old who received an inactivated influenza vaccine. The CDR3 runs from the conserved cysteine through the conserved F or W. The order of the fields is V gene, CDR3 protein.

V gene: TRBV5-1
CDR3 protein: CASRPEGYSNQPQHF

V gene: TRBV3-1
CDR3 protein: CASSQGLAPFYEQYF

V gene: TRBV3-1
CDR3 protein: CASSQGRSSQETQYF

V gene: TRBV12-3/TRBV12-4
CDR3 protein: CASSPHRTGGAGNIQYF

V gene: TRBV7-9
CDR3 protein: CASSLTQGGGSPLHF

V gene: TRBV20-1
CDR3 protein: CSASPRTDTQYF

V gene: TRBV7-2
CDR3 protein: CASTAPGDYGYTF

V gene: TRBV25-1
CDR3 protein: CASGSLNTEAFF

V gene: TRBV19
CDR3 protein: CASLSQGAYGYTF

V gene: TRBV7-2
CDR3 protein: CASSREGNTGELFF

V gene: TRBV14
CDR3 protein: CASSFWSGTEAFF

V gene: TRBV27
CDR3 protein: CASRGAGRVGEKLFF

V gene: TRBV15
CDR3 protein: CATSREGYEQYF

V gene: TRBV28
CDR3 protein: CASTTSSTYEQYF

V gene: TRBV9
CDR3 protein: CASSVDSGLANQPQHF

V gene: TRBV20-1
CDR3 protein: CSARDIQGSDTQYF

V gene: TRBV3-1
CDR3 protein: CASSRTSGLNTGELFF

V gene: TRBV6-2/TRBV6-3
CDR3 protein: CASTSPLAGVTNEQYF

V gene: TRBV5-6
CDR3 protein: CASSFLAAFSTDTQYF

V gene: TRBV2
CDR3 protein: CASSEAGLIMNTEAFF

V gene: TRBV29-1
CDR3 protein: CSVGDRIYTF

V gene: TRBV7-9
CDR3 protein: CASSSSFDRGSNQPQHF

V gene: TRBV7-9
CDR3 protein: CASSLPQLNEQYF

V gene: TRBV20-1
CDR3 protein: CSAKQGFQPQHF